This TCR beta chain was sequenced in a study of long-term antiretroviral therapy in people with HIV. Points from the study as a whole: Someone took the blood between about 2004 and 2017, maybe while older ART regimens were in use.

The CDR3 runs to 18 residues. Germline V gene data show CDR1 as SEHNR and CDR2 as FQNEAQ (reference sequence). V shed 5 bases and J 3 bases; nucleotides not matched to a gene: 10. Version v3.0 of the immunoSEQ assay ran at survey level. This table comes from immunoSEQ multiplex PCR, and its TCRdb copy is limited to in-frame clones, with some not included. The table has approximately 25,000 clones, over 75% seen once; the top ten hold more than 7%. A minimum of one pre-ART and two post-ART PBMC samples existed for each donor. This clone was seen more than once but under ten times. Its antigen is still unknown.

The chain has TRBV7-9 and TRBJ2-5; 15 bases align to TRBD2. The sample in question was unsorted PBMCs, obtained roughly 4.9 years after starting antiretroviral therapy. This TCR was sampled from a man aged 35 to 55 with HIV. CDR3 residues: CASSADYGTSGGKETQYF. The CDR3 DNA reads as TGTGCCAGCAGCGCCGACTACGGGACTAGCGGGGGGAAAGAGACCCAGTACTTC. The full variable domain, its missing parts supplied by reference TRBV7-9 and TRBJ2-5, is DTGVSQNPRHKITKRGQNVTFRCDPISEHNRLYWYRQTLGQGPEFLTYFQNEAQLEKSRLLSDRFSAERPKGSFSTLEIQRTEQGDSAMYLCASSADYGTSGGKETQYFGPGTRLLVL.